This T cell receptor (beta chain) was documented in a study of T cell responses to AZD1222 COVID-19 vaccine. Study results and caveats: Variant regions that are unmutated are reportedly the target of nearly half of spike-specific TCRs.

Assay: immunoSEQ multiplex PCR; the TCRdb copy retains only in-frame clones and omits some. The data show tens of thousands of clones, about 88% seen once. Note on this clone: Its antigen remains unknown.

Trimming took 0 bases from V and 5 from J; bases not matched to a gene: 6. The length of the CDR3 is 16 residues. Germline CDR1 LGHDT, CDR2 YNNKEL (reference sequence). This chain uses TRBV3-1 (or the pseudogene TRBV3-2) with TRBJ2-1; 8 nucleotides match TRBD2. The clonotype originates from an adult who received the AZD1222 COVID-19 vaccine. The source material was peripheral blood, sampled 28 days after the second AZD1222 dose. As DNA, the CDR3 is TGTGCCAGCAGCCAAGATTGGGGGACTAGGAACAATGAGCAGTTCTTC. This sequence encodes CASSQDWGTRNNEQFF.